The next 30 T cell receptor beta chains were all read from a single sample in a study of CD8+CD57+ T cells in acquired aplastic anemia. Whoever was chosen for sequencing had shown CD8+CD57+ cell expansion by flow cytometry. Template material for TCR beta VDJ and CDR3 profiling consisted of genomic DNA. One entry per CDR3 protein results from TCRdb running MiXCR on the reads. The sample lists 100,000 to 150,000 distinct CDR3 sequences; nearly 40% were seen once. Sequencing was done on a sample of sorted CD4+, CD8+, or CD8+CD57+ T cells (not recorded which) from PBMCs. The receptors shown here come from a human donor with aplastic anemia.

This clonotype is a singleton in its sample. The V and J genes are TRBV29-1 and TRBJ1-2; D uncertain. The germline V and J ends were trimmed by 8 bases and 3 bases, with 13 bases remaining between them. The CDR3 is 12 residues long. Germline CDR1 and CDR2: SQVTM and ANQGSEA. The CDR3 is CSLAGSHYGYTF. DNA of the CDR3: TGCAGCTTGGCCGGGTCCCACTATGGCTACACCTTC. The complete variable domain, with remaining parts taken from reference TRBV29-1 and TRBJ1-2, reads SAVISQKPSRDICQRGTSLTIQCQVDSQVTMMFWYRQQPGQSLTLIATANQGSEATYESGFVIDKFPISRPNLTFSTLTVSNMSPEDSSIYLCSLAGSHYGYTFGSGTRLTVV.

This sequence joins TRBV2 and TRBJ1-5; D is ambiguous. Germline CDR1 is SNHLY and CDR2 is FYNNEI. This CDR3 has 15 residues. Trimming left V 1 base short and J 0 bases short, with 7 bases between. The CDR3 loop is CASSEGGVSNQPQHF. CDR3 coding DNA: TGTGCCAGCAGTGAAGGCGGGGTTAGCAATCAGCCCCAGCATTTT.

Many counts were recorded for this clonotype. The chain links TRBV6-4 to TRBJ2-3, with D perhaps TRBD1 or TRBD2 (7 bases each). The germline V gene has CDR1 MRHNA and CDR2 SNTAGT. The CDR3 is made up of 14 amino acids. V was pared by 6 bases and J by 8 bases, with 18 bases between. CDR3 in amino acids: CASSQGGGPGTQYF. The CDR3 DNA sequence: TGTGCCAGCAGCCAGGGGGGGGGGCCTGGTACGCAGTATTTT.

Comments on this clonotype: This likely comes from a read error, as the CDR3 has no conserved phenylalanine or tryptophan at its end. The chain joins TRBV6-1 to TRBJ1-1; D may be TRBD1 (6 bases). CDR3 size: 13 residues. CDR1 and CDR2 from the germline V gene are MNHNS and SASEGT. Trimming shortened V by 6 bases and J by 11 bases, and 19 bases separated the two germline ends. CDR3 loop: CASREGGTLEAFS. DNA of the CDR3: TGTGCCAGCAGAGAGGGGGGAACATTGGAGGCTTTCTCT.

Ten or more counts support this clonotype. The rearrangement links TRBV4-1 to TRBJ1-3, with D maybe TRBD1 (5 bases). The CDR3 is 14 amino acids. Germline V lookup: CDR1 MGHRA, CDR2 YSYEKL. Trimming stripped 2 bases from V and 6 bases from J, with 11 bases between. The DNA for the CDR3 is TGCGCCAGCAGCCAACCGGACACGCCAAACACCATATATTTT. Translation: CASSQPDTPNTIYF.

In the case of this clonotype: This may be a read error, as it is one base from a much larger clone. This chain joins TRBV5-4 and TRBJ1-2; a possible D gene is TRBD1 (5 bases). The germline V gene has CDR1 SGHNT and CDR2 YYREEE (reference sequence). This CDR3 is built from 14 residues. CDR3 in DNA: TGTGCCGGCAGCTTCCAGGGAAGGGATTATGGCTACACCTTC. This gives the protein CAGSFQGRDYGYTF.

The chain joins TRBV18 to TRBJ1-3; D is ambiguous. The germline gives CDR1 KGHSH, CDR2 LQKENI. V lost 2 bases to trimming and J lost 2 bases, with 7 bases between them. This CDR3 spans 14 amino acids. The CDR3, as DNA: TGTGCCAGCTCACCAAGGACGACTGGAAACACCATATATTTT. Its translation is CASSPRTTGNTIYF.

This clonotype was seen just once. This chain joins TRBV7-9 and TRBJ1-5; D may be TRBD1 (6 bases). V was clipped by 1 base and J by 6 bases, with 13 bases between them. Germline values: CDR1 SEHNR, CDR2 FQNEAQ (reference sequence). This CDR3 is 15 amino acids long. CDR3 DNA: TGTGCCAGCAGCTTAGATGGGGGGGCCGCTCAGCCCCAGCATTTT. Its translation: CASSLDGGAAQPQHF.

V and J are TRBV7-3 and TRBJ2-1; no reliable D call. The V gene lost 4 bases and the J gene lost 5 bases, with 9 bases spanning the gap. CDR1 SGHTA and CDR2 FQGTGA come from the germline V gene. There are 13 residues in the CDR3. The CDR3 loop reads CASSSTKNNEQFF. The CDR3 DNA follows: TGTGCCAGCAGCTCGACCAAAAACAATGAGCAGTTCTTC.

The rearrangement joins TRBV12-3 or TRBV12-4 to TRBJ2-7, with 10 bases fitting TRBD1. V shed 6 bases, J shed 3 bases, and the junction held 8 bases outside the gene matches. The CDR3 runs to 15 residues. This CDR3 reads CASSRGDRGNYEQYF. DNA of the CDR3: TGTGCCAGCAGCCGTGGGGACAGGGGTAACTACGAGCAGTACTTC.

Ten or more counts support this clonotype. J is TRBJ2-5 and V is TRBV12-3 or TRBV12-4, with 11 positions matching TRBD1. The CDR3 is made up of 15 amino acids. After removal of 5 bases from V and 7 bases from J, the junction contained 9 bases not matched to a gene. The CDR3 protein is CASSDARDRGGTQYF. The CDR3 DNA sequence: TGTGCCAGCAGTGACGCCCGGGACAGGGGGGGGACCCAGTACTTC.

This clonotype occurred a few times. The rearrangement uses TRBV6-6 and TRBJ1-1, with unresolved D. Germline lookup yields CDR1 MNHNY and CDR2 SVGAGI (reference sequence). The V gene lost 5 bases and the J gene lost 1 base, with 8 bases spanning the gap. CDR3 length: 13 residues. The CDR3 sequence is CASSSNENTEAFF. The CDR3 DNA is TGTGCCAGCAGTAGCAATGAGAACACTGAAGCTTTCTTT.

The rearrangement joins TRBV29-1 to TRBJ1-2; tentative D call: TRBD1 (5 bases). Deletions cut 3 bases from V and 2 bases from J, with 13 bases between. The CDR3 loop spans 14 amino acids. Germline CDR1 SQVTM, CDR2 ANQGSEA. CDR3 coding DNA: TGCAGCGTTGATAAGCGACAGATCAACTATGGCTACACCTTC. Protein product: CSVDKRQINYGYTF.

In regard to this clonotype: At one end, the junction sequence differs from germline, possibly due to a read error. The J gene is TRBJ2-3, the V gene TRBV6-2 or TRBV6-3, with D perhaps assigned TRBD1 or TRBD2 (5 bases each). The germline CDR1 and CDR2 sequences are MNHEY and SVGEGT. This CDR3 is 14 amino acids long. CDR3 sequence: CASSGRRATGTQYF. The CDR3, as DNA: TGTGCCAGTTCGGGACGGCGGGCCACAGGTACGCAGTATTTT.

Ten or more counts support this clonotype. V usage is TRBV6-1 and J usage is TRBJ1-2, with D unresolved. V lost 7 bases, J lost 2 bases, and 17 bases lay in between. Germline values: CDR1 MNHNS, CDR2 SASEGT. The CDR3 has 15 amino acids. CDR3 nucleotides: TGTGCCAGCACCTTTTCCCGGCGGTTGAACTATGGCTACACCTTC. Translation gives CASTFSRRLNYGYTF.

This clonotype was observed a few times. The V call is TRBV29-1, the J call TRBJ1-3, with no clear D. CDR3 length: 11 residues. With 3 bases removed from V and 7 bases from J, the gap between germline ends came to 7 bases. The V gene's germline CDR1 is SQVTM and CDR2 ANQGSEA. Here the CDR3 DNA reads TGCAGCGTTGACATCGGCAACACCATATATTTT. It is translated as CSVDIGNTIYF. Full variable domain (rest looked up from reference TRBV29-1 and TRBJ1-3): SAVISQKPSRDICQRGTSLTIQCQVDSQVTMMFWYRQQPGQSLTLIATANQGSEATYESGFVIDKFPISRPNLTFSTLTVSNMSPEDSSIYLCSVDIGNTIYFGEGSWLTVV.

The rearrangement uses TRBV7-9 and TRBJ2-2; no reliable D call. Germline V gene lookup returns CDR1 SEHNR and CDR2 FQNEAQ (reference sequence). Trimming stripped 1 base from V and 3 bases from J, with 6 bases between. CDR3 length: 14 amino acids. The CDR3 coding sequence is TGTGCCAGCAGCTTAGGGCAGGACACCGGGGAGCTGTTTTTT. This gives the protein CASSLGQDTGELFF.

This clonotype has a count of ten or more. The CDR3 DNA sequence: TGTGCCAGCAGCTTCTTTGGGACGGGGAATGAAAAACTGTTTTTT. Protein product: CASSFFGTGNEKLFF. The rearrangement uses TRBV7-9 and TRBJ1-4, with D perhaps TRBD1 (5 bases). Between the trimmed V and J ends, which lost 3 bases and 5 bases, there was a span of 13 bases. Germline values: CDR1 SEHNR, CDR2 FQNEAQ (reference sequence). The CDR3 extends over 15 amino acids.

The rearrangement joins TRBV6-5 to TRBJ1-1; 8 bases line up with TRBD1. The CDR3 is 14 residues long. CDR1 and CDR2 (germline): MNHEY, SVGAGI. The J segment lost 1 base and the V segment lost 2 bases, leaving 0 bases of the junction unmatched. The DNA of the CDR3 is TGTGCCAGCAGTTACACAGGGGGGAACACTGAAGCTTTCTTT. Translated, it gives CASSYTGGNTEAFF.

The J gene is TRBJ1-6, the V gene TRBV3-1; 7 nucleotides agree with TRBD1. The V gene end was trimmed by 5 bases and the J gene end by 7 bases; junction bases not matched to a gene: 14. CDR3 length: 17 amino acids. Looked up from germline, CDR1 is LGHDT and CDR2 is YNNKEL (reference sequence). This chain's CDR3 is CASSLMGGTVLNSPLHF. The CDR3 nucleotides read TGTGCCAGCAGCTTAATGGGTGGGACAGTCCTCAATTCACCCCTCCACTTT.

In its sample, this clonotype was seen a few times. This chain joins TRBV11-2 and TRBJ1-6; maybe TRBD1 (6 bases). The V and J ends lost 5 bases and 10 bases respectively, with 15 bases between them. The CDR3 has 14 residues. Germline V gene lookup returns CDR1 SGHAT and CDR2 FQNNGV. Here the CDR3 reads CASSRRGFESPLHF. CDR3 nucleotide sequence: TGTGCCAGCAGCCGGAGGGGGTTTGAATCACCCCTCCACTTT. The whole variable domain, remainder taken from reference TRBV11-2 and TRBJ1-6, is EAGVAQSPRYKIIEKRQSVAFWCNPISGHATLYWYQQILGQGPKLLIQFQNNGVVDDSQLPKDRFSAERLKGVDSTLKIQPAKLEDSAVYLCASSRRGFESPLHFGNGTRLTVT.

The CDR3: CASSEWGRGPNIYNDRFF. CDR3 nucleotides: TGTGCCAGCAGTGAATGGGGGCGGGGGCCAAACATTTACAATGATCGGTTCTTC. The chain carries TRBV25-1 and TRBJ2-1, with D possibly TRBD2 on 7 matching bases. The CDR3 contains 18 residues. V lost 1 base and J lost 15, with 31 bases in between. CDR1 MGHDK and CDR2 SYGVNS come from the germline V gene.

Of note for this clonotype: Germline and junction disagree at one end, which may indicate a read error. J is TRBJ1-2 and V is TRBV7-8; D not resolved. CDR1 and CDR2 from the germline V gene are SGHVS and FQNEAQ. The length of the CDR3 is 8 residues. CDR3 protein: CASSLEQF. The CDR3 DNA follows: TGTGCCAGCAGCTTAGAACAGTTC. Filled out from reference TRBV7-8 and TRBJ1-2, the complete variable domain reads GAGVSQSPRYKVAKRGQDVALRCDPISGHVSLFWYQQALGQGPEFLTYFQNEAQLDKSGLPSDRFFAERPEGSVSTLKIQRTQQEDSAVYLCASSLEQFGSGTRLTVV.

The chain is built from TRBV12-1 and TRBJ1-5. TRBV12-1 is a recognized pseudogene. This CDR3 comprises 8 residues. The CDR3 spells CASSLQPF. The CDR3 DNA reads as TGTGCCAGCAGCCTACAACCCTTT.

Many counts were recorded for this clonotype. This chain connects TRBV2 to TRBJ2-1, with TRBD1 matching 8 bases. Germline trimming cut 4 bases from V and 7 bases from J; bases unmatched to any gene: 9. The CDR3 loop spans 15 amino acids. Germline V gene lookup returns CDR1 SNHLY and CDR2 FYNNEI. The CDR3 bases are TGTGCCAGCAGTGCCCGGACAGGGACGGGGAATGAGCAGTTCTTC. This translates into CASSARTGTGNEQFF.

Only one count was recorded for this clonotype. A much larger clone lies one base from this, so it may be a read error. CDR3 nucleotide sequence: TGCGCCAGCCGCCCGAGACAGGCAGGATCCGGAAACACCATATATTTT. Its translation: CASRPRQAGSGNTIYF. The chain couples TRBV4-1 to TRBJ1-3, with a possible D match to TRBD1 (6 bases). Germline CDR1 is MGHRA and CDR2 is YSYEKL. This CDR3 contains 16 residues. Trimming took 8 bases from V and 4 from J, leaving 21 bases between them.

In its sample, this clonotype was seen once. The chain is built from TRBV24-1 and TRBJ1-5, with 7 bases that match TRBD1. This CDR3 has 14 residues. The V segment lost 5 bases and the J segment 2 bases; nucleotides outside the gene matches: 2. Germline values: CDR1 KGHDR, CDR2 SFDVKD. CDR3: CATSAGTGNQPQHF. The CDR3 DNA sequence: TGTGCCACCAGTGCGGGGACAGGCAATCAGCCCCAGCATTTT.

The V gene is TRBV29-1, the J gene TRBJ2-7, with D perhaps matching TRBD1 (5 bases). Deletions cut 4 bases from V and 3 bases from J, with 10 bases between. The CDR3 length is 12 residues. The germline V gene has CDR1 SQVTM and CDR2 ANQGSEA. Here the CDR3 reads CSVVDRGYEQYF. In DNA, the CDR3 is TGCAGCGTTGTCGACAGAGGCTACGAGCAGTACTTC.

The rearrangement uses TRBV7-2 and TRBJ2-7; a weak D match, TRBD1 (6 bases). Germline loops: CDR1 SGHTA, CDR2 FQGNSA. Trimming left V 2 bases short and J 4 bases short, with 9 bases between. The CDR3 length is 13 residues. The CDR3 reads CASSLFTGYEQYF. The CDR3 DNA follows: TGTGCCAGCAGCTTATTTACAGGGTACGAGCAGTACTTC.

The table lists this clonotype with many counts. V is TRBV6-5 and J is TRBJ1-2, with TRBD1 as a possible D gene (5 bases). The V gene lost 2 bases and the J gene lost 6 bases, with 13 bases spanning the gap. This CDR3 comprises 14 residues. Germline CDR1 MNHEY, CDR2 SVGAGI. The CDR3 nucleotides read TGTGCCAGCAGTTACCGACAGCTGGGGGATGGCTACACCTTC. It is translated as CASSYRQLGDGYTF.